This paragraph covers one T cell receptor beta chain sequence. No antigen is known for it. This sample was taken from a study of T cell repertoires in cytomegalovirus infection. Study-level points and caveats: Across the ex vivo response, the dominant clonotypes were HLA-C-restricted CMV-specific TCR beta clonotypes.

In TCRdb, the reads were re-called with MiXCR into one record per CDR3 protein. The sample has about 240,000 distinct CDR3 sequences, 6.5% seen once. The V gene's germline CDR1 is LGHNA and CDR2 YSLEER. The CDR3 is made up of 16 amino acids. V trimming: 0 bases; J trimming: 5 bases; junction bases outside the gene matches: 8. V usage is TRBV4-3 and J usage is TRBJ2-3; 7 bases are shared with TRBD1. The receptor comes from a human donor in good health (CMV status not recorded). Some clones in this sample may be carry-over from other donors' samples. Source material: PBMCs. The CDR3 DNA reads as TGCGCCAGCAGCCAAGACAGACAGGGTTACGGAGATACGCAGTATTTT. It encodes CASSQDRQGYGDTQYF.